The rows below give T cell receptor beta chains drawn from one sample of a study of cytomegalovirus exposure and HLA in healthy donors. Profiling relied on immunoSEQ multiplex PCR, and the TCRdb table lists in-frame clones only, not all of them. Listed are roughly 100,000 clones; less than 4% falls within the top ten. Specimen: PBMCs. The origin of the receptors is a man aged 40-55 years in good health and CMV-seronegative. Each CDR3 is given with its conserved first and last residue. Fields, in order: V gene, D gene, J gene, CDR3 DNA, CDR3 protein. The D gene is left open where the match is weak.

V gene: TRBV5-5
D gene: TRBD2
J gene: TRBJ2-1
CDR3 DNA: TGTGCCAGCAGCCCTCCCGGACTAGCGGGTTACAATGAGCAGTTCTTC
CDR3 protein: CASSPPGLAGYNEQFF

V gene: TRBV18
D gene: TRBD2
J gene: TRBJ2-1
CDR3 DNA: TGTGCCAGCTCACCAGGGACTAGCGGACTGTTGTTCTTC
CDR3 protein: CASSPGTSGLLFF

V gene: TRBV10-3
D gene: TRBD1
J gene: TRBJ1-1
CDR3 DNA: TGTGCCATCAGTGTTAACAGGGGATTGAACACTGAAGCTTTCTTT
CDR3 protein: CAISVNRGLNTEAFF

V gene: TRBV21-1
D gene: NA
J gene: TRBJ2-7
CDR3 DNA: TGTGCCAGCAGCAAAGAGGCACTAGCGGAGAACTCCTACGAGCAGTACTTC
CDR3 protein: CASSKEALAENSYEQYF

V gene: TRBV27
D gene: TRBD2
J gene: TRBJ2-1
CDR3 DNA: TGTGCCAGCAGTTTAGCACTAGCGGGGGGGTACAATGAGCAGTTCTTC
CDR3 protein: CASSLALAGGYNEQFF

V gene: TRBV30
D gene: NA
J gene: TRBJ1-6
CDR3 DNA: TGTGCCTGGAGTTACGGGGGTAATTCACCCCTCCACTTT
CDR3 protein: CAWSYGGNSPLHF

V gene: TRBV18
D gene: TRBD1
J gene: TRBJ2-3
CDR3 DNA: TGTGCCAGCTCACCAAAACAGGGGGCTAGCACAGATACGCAGTATTTT
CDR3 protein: CASSPKQGASTDTQYF

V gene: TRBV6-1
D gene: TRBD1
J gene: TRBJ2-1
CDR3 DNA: TGTGCCAGCAGCCGAGGACAGGGAAACTACAATGAGCAGTTCTTC
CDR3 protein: CASSRGQGNYNEQFF

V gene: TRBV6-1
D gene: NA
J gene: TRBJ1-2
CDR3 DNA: TGTGCCAGCTCCACGGGAGGCCTACTGGTTGGCTACACCTTC
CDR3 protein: CASSTGGLLVGYTF

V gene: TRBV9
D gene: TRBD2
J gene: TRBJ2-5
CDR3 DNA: TGTGCCAGCAGCGTAGCTCTCCTAGCGGGAGGGCAAGAGACCCAGTACTTC
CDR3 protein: CASSVALLAGGQETQYF

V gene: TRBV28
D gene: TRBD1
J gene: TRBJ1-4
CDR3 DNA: TGTGCCAGCATTGCAGACAGGGGGAGGGAAAAACTGTTTTTT
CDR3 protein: CASIADRGREKLFF

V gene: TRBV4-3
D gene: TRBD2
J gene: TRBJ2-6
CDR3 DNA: TGCGCCAGCAGCCAAGATTCGTTGGCTAGCGGGTTCTCTGGGGCCAACGTCCTGACTTTC
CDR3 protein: CASSQDSLASGFSGANVLTF

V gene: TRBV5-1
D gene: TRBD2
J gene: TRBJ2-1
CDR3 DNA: TGCGCCAGCAGCTTGGGAGGGACTAGCTACAATGAGCAGTTCTTC
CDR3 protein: CASSLGGTSYNEQFF

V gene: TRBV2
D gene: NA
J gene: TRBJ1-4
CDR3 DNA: TGTGCCAGCCAGACAGGTTCTAATGAAAAACTGTTTTTT
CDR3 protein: CASQTGSNEKLFF

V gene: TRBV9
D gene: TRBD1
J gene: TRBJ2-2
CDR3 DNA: TGTGCCAGCAGCCCCCGAGAGGGACAGGGTACCACCGGGGAGCTGTTTTTT
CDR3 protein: CASSPREGQGTTGELFF

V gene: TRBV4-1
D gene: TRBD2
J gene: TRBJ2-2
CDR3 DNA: TGCGCCAGCAGCCAAGGCGGGGGGGCCACCGGGGAGCTGTTTTTT
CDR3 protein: CASSQGGGATGELFF

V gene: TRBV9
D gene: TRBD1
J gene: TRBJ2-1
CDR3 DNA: TGTGCCAGCAGCGGGACAGGGGATTGGAATGAGCAGTTCTTC
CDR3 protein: CASSGTGDWNEQFF

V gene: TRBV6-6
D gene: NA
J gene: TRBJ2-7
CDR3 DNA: TGTGCCAGCAGCCGGGACATCTCCTACGAGCAGTACTTC
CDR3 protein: CASSRDISYEQYF

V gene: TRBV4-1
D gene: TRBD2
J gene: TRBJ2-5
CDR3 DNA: TGCGCCAGCAGCCAAGAACCCGGGACTAAAGAGACCCAGTACTTC
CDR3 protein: CASSQEPGTKETQYF

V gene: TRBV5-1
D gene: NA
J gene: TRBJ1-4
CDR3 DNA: TGCGCCAGCAGCTTGGGAGGCGGGGGGTCTAATGAAAAACTGTTTTTT
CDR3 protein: CASSLGGGGSNEKLFF

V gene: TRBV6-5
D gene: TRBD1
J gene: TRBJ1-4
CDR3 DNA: TGTGCCACCAGACGACAGGGAACTAATGAAAAACTGTTTTTT
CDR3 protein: CATRRQGTNEKLFF

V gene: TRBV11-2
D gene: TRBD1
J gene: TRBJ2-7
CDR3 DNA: TGTGCCAGCAGCACCTACAGGGGGGTCAACGAGCAGTACTTC
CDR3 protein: CASSTYRGVNEQYF

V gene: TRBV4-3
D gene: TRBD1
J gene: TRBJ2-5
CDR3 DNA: TGCGCCAGCAGCCCTACAGGGGTGGGGGAGACCCAGTACTTC
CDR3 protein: CASSPTGVGETQYF

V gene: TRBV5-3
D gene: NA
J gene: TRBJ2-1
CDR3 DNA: TGTGCCAGAAAGAGGGGAGGTATTGAGCAGTTCTTC
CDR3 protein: CARKRGGIEQFF

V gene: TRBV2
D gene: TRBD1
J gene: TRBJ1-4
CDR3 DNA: TGTGCCAGCAGTGCGGACAGGGGACGTGAAAAACTGTTTTTT
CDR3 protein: CASSADRGREKLFF

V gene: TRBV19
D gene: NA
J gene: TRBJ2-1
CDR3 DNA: TGTGCCAGTAGTACGAGGAGGGAGTTAGATAATGAGCAGTTCTTC
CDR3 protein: CASSTRRELDNEQFF

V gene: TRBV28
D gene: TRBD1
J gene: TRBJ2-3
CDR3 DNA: TGTGCCAGCAGTAATGGAGGACAGGGGGCGATGGATACGCAGTATTTT
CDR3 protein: CASSNGGQGAMDTQYF

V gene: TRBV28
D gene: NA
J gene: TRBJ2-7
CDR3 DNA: TGTGCCAGCAGTTTTTCCCCCCGGGACGAGCAGTACTTC
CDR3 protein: CASSFSPRDEQYF

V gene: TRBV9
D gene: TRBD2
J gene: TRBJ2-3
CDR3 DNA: TGTGCCAGCAGCCCAAGGGGGAGACTCCTAGCGGGGGGGCAAAATACGCAGTATTTT
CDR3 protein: CASSPRGRLLAGGQNTQYF

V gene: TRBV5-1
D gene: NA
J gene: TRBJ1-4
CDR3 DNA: TGCGCCAGCAGCTTTCGGGCTAATGAAAAACTGTTTTTT
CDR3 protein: CASSFRANEKLFF

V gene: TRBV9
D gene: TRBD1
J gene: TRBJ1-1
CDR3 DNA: TGTGCCAGCACTAGGGGGCCGAACACTGAAGCTTTCTTT
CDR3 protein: CASTRGPNTEAFF

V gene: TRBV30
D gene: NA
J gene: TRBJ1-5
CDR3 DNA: TGTGCCTGGAGTCCTGGAGTCCGTGTAGTTCAGCCCCAGCATTTT
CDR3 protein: CAWSPGVRVVQPQHF

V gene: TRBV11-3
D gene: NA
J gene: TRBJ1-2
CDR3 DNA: TGTGCCAGCAGCGATTCGGGCAGGGTACATGGCTACACCTTC
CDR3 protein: CASSDSGRVHGYTF

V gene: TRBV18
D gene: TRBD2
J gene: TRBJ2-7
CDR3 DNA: TGTGCCAGCTCACCGGCGGGAGGGACCTACGAGCAGTACTTC
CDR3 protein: CASSPAGGTYEQYF

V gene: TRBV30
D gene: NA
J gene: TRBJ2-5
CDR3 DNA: TGTGCCTGGAGTGAACTCCGAGGCACGACCCAGTACTTC
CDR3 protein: CAWSELRGTTQYF

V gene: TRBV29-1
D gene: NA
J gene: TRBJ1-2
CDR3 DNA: TGCAGCACGAACGGGGGGGGGAGACATGACTATGGCTACACCTTC
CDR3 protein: CSTNGGGRHDYGYTF

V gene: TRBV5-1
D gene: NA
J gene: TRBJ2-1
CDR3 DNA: TGCGCCAGCAGCTTGGCCGCGGAGAATGAGCAGTTCTTC
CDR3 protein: CASSLAAENEQFF

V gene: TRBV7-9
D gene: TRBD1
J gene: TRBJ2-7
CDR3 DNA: TGTGCCAGCAGCCCTCGAACACAGGGGGGCATGGACGAGCAGTACTTC
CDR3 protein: CASSPRTQGGMDEQYF

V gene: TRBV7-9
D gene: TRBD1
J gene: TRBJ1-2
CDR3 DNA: TGTGCCAGCAGTGAGGGCGGACAGGGACGGAGAGGCTACACCTTC
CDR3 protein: CASSEGGQGRRGYTF

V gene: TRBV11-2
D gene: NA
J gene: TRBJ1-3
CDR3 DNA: TGTGCCAGCAGCGAACAGGGTACGCTGGGAAACACCATATATTTT
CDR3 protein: CASSEQGTLGNTIYF

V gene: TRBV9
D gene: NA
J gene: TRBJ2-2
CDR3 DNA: TGTGCCAGCAGCGTAGGAGGGAGGCGCGGGGAGCTGTTTTTT
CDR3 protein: CASSVGGRRGELFF

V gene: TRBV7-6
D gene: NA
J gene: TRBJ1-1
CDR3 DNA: TGTGCCAGCAGCCCGGCGGGGAGGAGCACTGAAGCTTTCTTT
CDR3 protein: CASSPAGRSTEAFF

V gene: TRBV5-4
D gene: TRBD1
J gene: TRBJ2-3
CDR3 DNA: TGTGCCAGCAGGGGCGGGACAGGGCCCACAGATACGCAGTATTTT
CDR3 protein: CASRGGTGPTDTQYF

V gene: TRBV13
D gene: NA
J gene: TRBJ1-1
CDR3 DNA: TGTGCCAGCAGCCCCCTGCAGGGGATCACTGAAGCTTTCTTT
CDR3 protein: CASSPLQGITEAFF

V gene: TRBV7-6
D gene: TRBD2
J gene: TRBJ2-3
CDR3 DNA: TGTGCCAGCAGCTCTCGCCCCAGCGGGGGTAGCACAGATACGCAGTATTTT
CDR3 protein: CASSSRPSGGSTDTQYF

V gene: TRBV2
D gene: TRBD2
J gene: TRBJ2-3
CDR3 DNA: TGTGCCAGCAGTGAAAAGGGACTAGCGGAACGTACGCAGTATTTT
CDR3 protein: CASSEKGLAERTQYF

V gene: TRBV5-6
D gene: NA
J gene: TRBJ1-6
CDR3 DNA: TGTGCCAGCAGCTTGGTGGGGCCGGATTCACCCCTCCACTTT
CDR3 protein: CASSLVGPDSPLHF

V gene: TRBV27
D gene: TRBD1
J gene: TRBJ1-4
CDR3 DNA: TGTGCCAGCAGTCGCATACAGGGGAATGAAGAACTGTTTTTT
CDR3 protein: CASSRIQGNEELFF

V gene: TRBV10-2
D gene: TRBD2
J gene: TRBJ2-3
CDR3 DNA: TGCGCCAGCAGGATGACTAGCGGGGGGACAGATACGCAGTATTTT
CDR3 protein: CASRMTSGGTDTQYF

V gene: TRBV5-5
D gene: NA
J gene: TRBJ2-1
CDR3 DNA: TGTGCCAGCAGCTTGGTGGGCAGAAAGACAGTCAATGAGCAGTTCTTC
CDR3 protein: CASSLVGRKTVNEQFF

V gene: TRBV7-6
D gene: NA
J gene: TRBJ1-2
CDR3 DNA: TGTGCCAGCAGCACGGACTCTGGGATATATGGCTACACCTTC
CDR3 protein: CASSTDSGIYGYTF

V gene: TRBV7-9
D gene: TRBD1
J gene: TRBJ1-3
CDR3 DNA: TGTGCCAGCAGCTTAGATTCAGGGGGACTTTCCTCTGGAAACACCATATATTTT
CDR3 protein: CASSLDSGGLSSGNTIYF

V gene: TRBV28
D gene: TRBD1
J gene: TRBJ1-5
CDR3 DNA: TGTGCCAGCAGTTGGACAGGGGGCTTGATTCAGCCCCAGCATTTT
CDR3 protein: CASSWTGGLIQPQHF

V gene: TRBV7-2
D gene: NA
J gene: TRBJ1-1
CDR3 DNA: TGTGCCAGCAGCTTAGGGCAGGGGTCTTCTGAAGCTTTCTTT
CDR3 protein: CASSLGQGSSEAFF

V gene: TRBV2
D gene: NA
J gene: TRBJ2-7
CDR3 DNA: TGTGCCAGCAGTGACAACTCCTACGAGCAGTACTTC
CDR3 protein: CASSDNSYEQYF

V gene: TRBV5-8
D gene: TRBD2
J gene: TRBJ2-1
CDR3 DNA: TGTGCCAGCAGCCGAGCACAGACTAGCGGGAAGAACGATGAGCAGTTCTTC
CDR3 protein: CASSRAQTSGKNDEQFF

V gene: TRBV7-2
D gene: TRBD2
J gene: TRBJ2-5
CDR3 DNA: TGTGCCAGCAGACGACTAGCGGGAGGGTTGGAGACCCAGTACTTC
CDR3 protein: CASRRLAGGLETQYF

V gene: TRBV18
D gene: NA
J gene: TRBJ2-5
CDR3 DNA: TGTGCCAGCTCACCAACACAAGAGACCCAGTACTTC
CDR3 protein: CASSPTQETQYF

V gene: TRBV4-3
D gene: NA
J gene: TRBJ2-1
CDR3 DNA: TGCGCCAGCAGCCAAGTCATTAGCGATGAGCAGTTCTTC
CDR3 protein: CASSQVISDEQFF

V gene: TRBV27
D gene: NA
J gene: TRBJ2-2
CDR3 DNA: TGTGCCAGCAGTGTTATGACCAGGGGTACCGGGGAGCTGTTTTTT
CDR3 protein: CASSVMTRGTGELFF